Following are 31 T cell receptor beta chains from one sample sequenced in a study of blood T cell repertoires in COVID-19. TCRdb's copy holds only in-frame clones and misses some; the assay was immunoSEQ multiplex PCR. This table holds about 370,000 clones, roughly nine tenths found once. Sequencing was performed on PBMCs or T cells enriched from blood (not recorded which). Receptors were obtained from a young man who had recovered from COVID-19.

V and J are TRBV15 and TRBJ2-1, with 10 bases aligning to TRBD2. Trimming at V came to 1 base and at J to 8 bases, leaving 8 bases not matched to a gene. CDR1 and CDR2 (germline): LNHNV, YYDKDF (reference sequence). The CDR3 sequence is 16 residues long. For the CDR3, the DNA is TGTGCCACCAGCAGAGCACAAAGCGGGAGGGCCCATGAGCAGTTCTTC. Translated: CATSRAQSGRAHEQFF.

J is TRBJ1-2 and V is TRBV7-9; D might be TRBD1 (6 bases). The CDR3 extends over 15 amino acids. V dropped 4 bases and J dropped 4 bases, with 16 bases sitting between them. Germline V gene data show CDR1 as SEHNR and CDR2 as FQNEAQ (reference sequence). The CDR3 nucleotides read TGTGCCAGCAGCTCCTATTCCCGGGACATCTATGGCTACACCTTC. It codes for CASSSYSRDIYGYTF.

The chain has TRBV4-3 and TRBJ1-6, with D unresolved. V was shortened by 1 base and J by 7 bases, with 5 bases between the two germline ends. The CDR3 totals 13 residues. Germline V gene data show CDR1 as LGHNA and CDR2 as YSLEER. CDR3 DNA: TGCGCCAGCAGCCAAGTCCCGAATTCACCCCTCCACTTT. This sequence encodes CASSQVPNSPLHF.

This chain connects TRBV5-5 to TRBJ1-5; D perhaps matches TRBD1 (6 bases). There are 14 residues in the CDR3. The V end was cut by 4 bases, the J end by 3 bases, with 11 bases between. Germline V gene data show CDR1 as SGHKS and CDR2 as YYEKEE (reference sequence). The CDR3 coding sequence is TGTGCCAGCAGCCCGGGACACTCCAATCAGCCCCAGCATTTT. It yields the protein CASSPGHSNQPQHF.

The chain combines TRBV12-5 with TRBJ2-5, with a weak D call TRBD2 (7 bases). Germline CDR1 LGHNT, CDR2 FRNRAP. This CDR3 comprises 16 residues. V was shortened by 3 bases and J by 5 bases, with 19 bases between the two germline ends. The CDR3 DNA reads as TGTGCTAGTGGTTTTGGGGCGGGGGCGCGTAGGGAGACCCAGTACTTC. Its protein product is CASGFGAGARRETQYF.

The chain is built from TRBV4-1 and TRBJ1-5; D gene unclear. From germline, CDR1 is MGHRA and CDR2 YSYEKL. This CDR3 has 14 amino acids. V lost 1 base to trimming and J lost 0 bases, with 4 bases between them. The CDR3 spells CASSQVHSNQPQHF. The CDR3 DNA reads TGCGCCAGCAGCCAAGTCCATAGCAATCAGCCCCAGCATTTT.

DNA for the CDR3: TGTGCCAGCAGTCGAGACAGGGTCAGCAATCAGCCCCAGCATTTT. Protein: CASSRDRVSNQPQHF. This chain uses TRBV6-2 or TRBV6-3 with TRBJ1-5; 7 positions match TRBD1. The length of the CDR3 is 15 residues. Looked up from germline, CDR1 is MNHEY and CDR2 is SVGEGT. V gave up 5 bases and J gave up 1 base; unmatched junction bases: 5.

This clone has a single count. The rearrangement joins TRBV7-2 to TRBJ1-2; TRBD1 matches at 7 bases. With 6 bases clipped from V and 5 bases from J, the junction kept 12 bases outside the gene matches. Germline CDR1 SGHTA, CDR2 FQGNSA. CDR3 length: 15 residues. CDR3 sequence (DNA): TGTGCCAGCAGAAGCGCCCAGGGGGGACAATATGGCTACACCTTC. Residues: CASRSAQGGQYGYTF.

This clone was detected a few times. The V gene is TRBV28, the J gene TRBJ2-3; tentatively, D is TRBD2 (5 bases). Germline loops: CDR1 MDHEN, CDR2 SYDVKM. Trimming removed 7 bases from V and 4 bases from J, with 21 bases in between. This CDR3 comprises 16 residues. CDR3 in DNA: TGTGCCAGCACTGTACGTGGGAGAGGCCATTCAGATACGCAGTATTTT. Translating it yields CASTVRGRGHSDTQYF. The full variable domain, completed using reference TRBV28 and TRBJ2-3, is DVKVTQSSRYLVKRTGEKVFLECVQDMDHENMFWYRQDPGLGLRLIYFSYDVKMKEKGDIPEGYSVSREKKERFSLILESASTNQTSMYLCASTVRGRGHSDTQYFGPGTRLTVL.

The chain carries TRBV9 and TRBJ2-5, with 7 nucleotides matching TRBD2. This CDR3 has 14 amino acids. Germline V gene lookup returns CDR1 SGDLS and CDR2 YYNGEE. V lost 2 bases and J lost 3; bases outside the gene matches: 4. The CDR3 here is CASSVSLAEETQYF. Written as DNA, the CDR3 is TGTGCCAGCAGCGTCTCCCTAGCGGAAGAGACCCAGTACTTC.

The V gene is TRBV25-1, the J gene TRBJ2-7; the match to TRBD2 covers 14 bases. The CDR3 consists of 12 residues. V was clipped by 6 bases and J by 11 bases; unmatched bases: 3. The germline V gene has CDR1 MGHDK and CDR2 SYGVNS. The CDR3 region has the DNA TGTGCCAGCAGGGGGGGACTAGCGGGAGAGTACTTC. It translates to CASRGGLAGEYF.

The chain joins TRBV10-3 to TRBJ1-5; no reliable D call. This CDR3 is 12 amino acids long. The V gene lost 0 bases and the J gene lost 6 bases, with 3 bases spanning the gap. CDR1 and CDR2 from the germline V gene are ENHRY and SYGVKD. The CDR3 region has the DNA TGTGCCATCAGTGAGTCGAGTCAGCCCCAGCATTTT. It is translated as CAISESSQPQHF.

The chain couples TRBV7-2 to TRBJ2-1; tentatively, D is TRBD2 (6 bases). V was clipped by 1 base and J by 7 bases, with 14 bases between them. Germline V lookup: CDR1 SGHTA, CDR2 FQGNSA. The CDR3 extends over 15 amino acids. Here the CDR3 reads CASSLGWGDRNEQFF. CDR3 coding DNA: TGTGCCAGCAGCTTAGGATGGGGGGACCGGAATGAGCAGTTCTTC.

The genes are TRBV14 and TRBJ1-1; D perhaps matches TRBD1 (5 bases). CDR3 length: 15 amino acids. V was shortened by 8 bases and J by 4 bases, with 20 bases between the two germline ends. In germline, CDR1 is SGHDN, CDR2 FVKESK. CDR3 residues: CASSPTRGASTEAFF. The CDR3 coding sequence is TGTGCCAGCTCTCCAACAAGGGGCGCTTCCACTGAAGCTTTCTTT.

The chain recombines TRBV7-2 with TRBJ1-2, with TRBD1 matching over 7 bases. The junction had 16 bases not matched to a gene; V was cut back by 7 bases and J by 8 bases. The germline CDR1 and CDR2 sequences are SGHTA and FQGNSA. The CDR3 runs to 15 residues. The CDR3 sequence is CASTSRGLGGVGYTF. DNA for the CDR3: TGTGCCAGCACCTCAAGGGGTCTAGGGGGCGTGGGCTACACCTTC.

The genes are TRBV4-1 and TRBJ2-7, with a possible D match to TRBD1 (6 bases). Germline V gene data show CDR1 as MGHRA and CDR2 as YSYEKL. The CDR3 sequence is 13 residues long. Trimming pared 2 bases from V and 5 bases from J, leaving 10 bases between. CDR3 in amino acids: CASSQPRGDEQYF. The CDR3 nucleotides read TGCGCCAGCAGCCAACCCAGGGGAGACGAGCAGTACTTC.

The rearrangement links TRBV27 to TRBJ2-5; a weak D match, TRBD2 (5 bases). Looked up from germline, CDR1 is MNHEY and CDR2 is SMNVEV (reference sequence). Trimming stripped 6 bases from V and 7 bases from J, with 15 bases between. The CDR3 totals 13 residues. CDR3 sequence reads: CASRRTGESTQYF. The DNA for the CDR3 is TGTGCCAGCAGACGGACTGGGGAATCGACCCAGTACTTC.

This chain uses TRBV7-9 with TRBJ2-1, with no clear D. There are 17 residues in the CDR3. Germline CDR1 reads SEHNR; CDR2 reads FQNEAQ (reference sequence). The V end was cut by 8 bases, the J end by 5 bases, with 25 bases between. CDR3 bases: TGTGCCAGCGCCTTTGCTAGGTTGTTTGATGTAAACAATGAGCAGTTCTTC. Its protein product is CASAFARLFDVNNEQFF.

The CDR3 sequence: CASINSGQGTAFF. CDR3 nucleotides: TGTGCCAGCATTAATTCCGGACAGGGTACCGCTTTCTTT. The chain employs TRBV12-3 or TRBV12-4 and TRBJ1-1, with 8 nucleotides matching TRBD1. The trim removed 7 bases at V and 11 bases at J, leaving 12 bases unmatched. This CDR3 region has 13 residues.

J is TRBJ2-1 and V is TRBV24-1; 8 bases line up with TRBD2. CDR3 length: 16 residues. Germline V lookup: CDR1 KGHDR, CDR2 SFDVKD. The V segment lost 3 bases and the J segment 5 bases; nucleotides outside the gene matches: 8. CDR3 loop: CATSDVVAGPNNEQFF. CDR3 in DNA: TGTGCCACCAGTGATGTCGTAGCGGGACCGAACAATGAGCAGTTCTTC.

CDR3: CATGGGENTEAFF. CDR3 DNA: TGTGCCACCGGGGGTGGGGAGAACACTGAAGCTTTCTTT. This chain joins TRBV18 and TRBJ1-1; D perhaps matches TRBD1 (5 bases). V shed 10 bases and J shed 1 base, with 13 bases lying between them. The CDR3 covers 13 residues. Per the germline V gene, CDR1 is KGHSH and CDR2 is LQKENI.

This rearrangement joins TRBV7-9 to TRBJ2-3, with TRBD2 as a possible D gene (5 bases). The germline gives CDR1 SEHNR, CDR2 FQNEAQ (reference sequence). Deletions cut 0 bases from V and 5 bases from J, with 9 bases between. This CDR3 has 14 residues. CDR3 residues: CASSLAGALDTQYF. CDR3 in DNA: TGTGCCAGCAGCTTAGCGGGAGCCTTAGATACGCAGTATTTT.

This rearrangement joins TRBV2 to TRBJ1-1, with D perhaps matching TRBD1 (5 bases). Germline V gene lookup returns CDR1 SNHLY and CDR2 FYNNEI. The CDR3 loop spans 14 amino acids. V lost 6 bases and J 1 base, leaving 12 bases between the germline ends. The CDR3 sequence is CASRVYQGNTEAFF. CDR3 in DNA: TGTGCCAGCAGGGTTTACCAGGGGAACACTGAAGCTTTCTTT.

The chain uses TRBV7-2 and TRBJ2-1; TRBD2 agrees at 13 bases. V lost 3 bases, J lost 6 bases, and 5 bases stayed unmatched. The germline V gene encodes CDR1 SGHTA and CDR2 FQGNSA. The CDR3 spans 16 residues. Here the CDR3 DNA reads TGTGCCAGCAGCTTGGCATGGACTAGCGGGAGCAATGAGCAGTTCTTC. Translated: CASSLAWTSGSNEQFF.

This rearrangement joins TRBV5-1 to TRBJ2-7; D is undetermined. Trimming removed 4 bases at V and 2 bases at J, with 10 bases between. The CDR3 consists of 13 residues. CDR1 and CDR2 (germline): SGHRS, YFSETQ. In DNA form, the CDR3 reads TGCGCCAGCAGCCCTGGTAGCCCCTACGAGCAGTACTTC. This codes for CASSPGSPYEQYF.

In DNA, the CDR3 is TGTGCCAGCAGCGTGAGCGGGGGGGCCAAAGATACGCAGTATTTT. It codes for CASSVSGGAKDTQYF. This chain links TRBV9 with TRBJ2-3; 10 nucleotides line up with TRBD2. CDR1 is SGDLS, CDR2 YYNGEE, per germline. The CDR3 loop spans 15 amino acids. Trimming at V came to 2 bases and at J to 5 bases, leaving 5 bases not matched to a gene. Looking up the rest from reference TRBV9 and TRBJ2-3 gives the full variable domain: DSGVTQTPKHLITATGQRVTLRCSPRSGDLSVYWYQQSLDQGLQFLIQYYNGEERAKGNILERFSAQQFPDLHSELNLSSLELGDSALYFCASSVSGGAKDTQYFGPGTRLTVL.

In its sample, this clone was seen once. This chain joins TRBV14 and TRBJ2-1; TRBD1 aligns across 9 bases. The germline V gene encodes CDR1 SGHDN and CDR2 FVKESK. The CDR3 runs 18 residues. Trimming removed 2 bases from V and 2 bases from J; junction bases left unmatched: 10. The DNA of the CDR3 is TGTGCCAGCAGCCAATGGACAGGGGCTAGCGAGGCCTACAATGAGCAGTTCTTC. It translates to CASSQWTGASEAYNEQFF.

The J gene is TRBJ1-1, the V gene TRBV3-1 (or the pseudogene TRBV3-2); D not resolved. Trimming shortened V by 1 base and J by 4 bases, and 19 bases separated the two germline ends. The CDR3 has 17 residues. Per the germline V gene, CDR1 is LGHDT and CDR2 is YNNKEL (reference sequence). The CDR3 here is CASSQGILPRSGTEAFF. In nucleotides, the CDR3 is TGTGCCAGCAGCCAAGGAATACTGCCACGGTCGGGCACTGAAGCTTTCTTT.

The chain links TRBV19 to TRBJ1-2; 8 bases agree with TRBD1. The CDR3 sequence is 15 residues long. J lost 2 bases, V lost 4 bases, and 6 bases had no gene match. Germline V gives CDR1 LNHDA, CDR2 SQIVND (reference sequence). CDR3 DNA sequence: TGTGCCAGTAGTACCGGGGACAGGAGGAACTATGGCTACACCTTC. Translated: CASSTGDRRNYGYTF. The full variable domain, in which reference TRBV19 and TRBJ1-2 provide the parts outside the CDR3, is DGGITQSPKYLFRKEGQNVTLSCEQNLNHDAMYWYRQDPGQGLRLIYYSQIVNDFQKGDIAEGYSVSREKKESFPLTVTSAQKNPTAFYLCASSTGDRRNYGYTFGSGTRLTVV.

The chain couples TRBV19 to TRBJ1-6; 7 bases agree with TRBD1. The CDR3 spans 16 residues. Germline V gives CDR1 LNHDA, CDR2 SQIVND (reference sequence). The V segment lost 5 bases and the J segment 6 bases; nucleotides outside the gene matches: 10. This chain's CDR3 is CASSPPRQGTNSPLHF. The CDR3, as DNA: TGTGCCAGTAGTCCCCCTCGACAGGGAACTAATTCACCCCTCCACTTT.

This chain uses TRBV7-8 with TRBJ1-5; the match to TRBD1 covers 9 bases. V lost 5 bases and J lost 2; bases outside the gene matches: 10. Per germline, CDR1 SGHVS and CDR2 FQNEAQ. The CDR3 has 17 residues. The CDR3 spells CASSDHRGRRGNQPQHF. Written as DNA, the CDR3 is TGTGCCAGCAGCGACCACAGGGGGCGAAGGGGCAATCAGCCCCAGCATTTT.